Listed below are T cell receptor beta chains from one sample, sequenced in a study of T cell responses to AZD1222 COVID-19 vaccine. TCRdb keeps only in-frame clones here, not all; method: immunoSEQ multiplex PCR. The sample lists roughly 150,000 clones, more than 75% occurring once. The input for sequencing was peripheral blood, taken on day 0 of AZD1222 vaccination. These receptors originate from an adult in good health. Each CDR3 is given without its conserved first and last residue. Fields, in order: clone size, J gene, V gene, CDR3 protein. Some rows mark clone size as missing; the rest say once, few, many or name a class of expanded clone.

.	TRBJ2-7	TRBV5-8	ASRALRGGPRSYEQY
.	TRBJ2-3	TRBV29-1	SVDRTEGTQY
.	TRBJ1-3	TRBV6-1	ASSDGTGPLRSGNTIY
.	TRBJ1-2	TRBV4-1	ASSPPGQGGYGYT
.	TRBJ1-1	TRBV7-2	ASSPDRGNTEAF
.	TRBJ2-1	TRBV9	ASSVVPGGRDEQF
.	TRBJ1-1	TRBV4-1	ASSQDPPGRNTEAF
once	TRBJ1-2	TRBV5-1	ASAREGTSNYGYT
few	TRBJ2-7	TRBV7-2	ASSLAVSGLIY
.	TRBJ2-1	TRBV28	ASSLERVKAYNEQF
.	TRBJ2-7	TRBV2	ASRGLQGYRDEQY
.	TRBJ1-5	TRBV11-2	ASSLGVNNQPQH
.	TRBJ2-3	TRBV14	ASSQIGTYTDTQY
.	TRBJ2-5	TRBV5-1	ASSLGSVETQY
.	TRBJ1-2	TRBV18	ASSPQSGANYGYT
.	TRBJ1-2	TRBV5-4	ASSLDGGDGGGYT
.	TRBJ1-6	TRBV28	ASSLRAYNSPLH
.	TRBJ1-6	TRBV9	ASSVKAVNSPLH
few	TRBJ2-1	TRBV6-5	ASSILSGEQF
.	TRBJ2-7	TRBV5-1	ASSWTDGSSYEQY
.	TRBJ1-3	TRBV5-1	ASSGLNTIY
.	TRBJ1-5	TRBV7-8	ASSLKPLRASNQPQH
.	TRBJ1-4	TRBV6-6	ASRGPINEKLF
.	TRBJ1-5	TRBV5-8	ASSFGGRGNQPQH
few	TRBJ1-3	TRBV28	ASSPVGGLHSGNTIY
.	TRBJ2-7	TRBV19	ASSIDFRGSYEQY
.	TRBJ2-7	TRBV7-2	ASNNLPGQGSGEQY
.	TRBJ1-5	TRBV27	ASGNQKGSNQPQH
once	TRBJ1-4	TRBV5-1	ASSSGPVGIASNEKLF
.	TRBJ1-1	TRBV30	AWSDRFTEAF
few	TRBJ1-5	TRBV6-5	ASAGTVSNQPQH
.	TRBJ1-1	TRBV9	ASSVAPIGLNTEAF
.	TRBJ1-4	TRBV15	ATSRVPRGLEKLF
.	TRBJ2-2	TRBV3-1/TRBV3-2	AGSQAGGPGELF
few	TRBJ2-7	TRBV9	ASSATGDYEQY
.	TRBJ1-1	TRBV6-5	ASSSRDHTEAF
.	TRBJ1-3	TRBV6-5	ASSPRQGSGNTIY
.	TRBJ1-2	TRBV19	ASSMGPLYT
.	TRBJ2-6	TRBV24-1	ATSDSGTARGGANVLT
.	TRBJ2-2	TRBV28	ASSVQNTGELF
.	TRBJ1-5	TRBV2	ASSEDGPQPQH
.	TRBJ1-6	TRBV27	ASSPRYNSPLH
.	TRBJ2-7	TRBV3-1/TRBV3-2	ASRQGQGGSEQY
few	TRBJ1-1	TRBV28	ASSLGTVTNTEAF